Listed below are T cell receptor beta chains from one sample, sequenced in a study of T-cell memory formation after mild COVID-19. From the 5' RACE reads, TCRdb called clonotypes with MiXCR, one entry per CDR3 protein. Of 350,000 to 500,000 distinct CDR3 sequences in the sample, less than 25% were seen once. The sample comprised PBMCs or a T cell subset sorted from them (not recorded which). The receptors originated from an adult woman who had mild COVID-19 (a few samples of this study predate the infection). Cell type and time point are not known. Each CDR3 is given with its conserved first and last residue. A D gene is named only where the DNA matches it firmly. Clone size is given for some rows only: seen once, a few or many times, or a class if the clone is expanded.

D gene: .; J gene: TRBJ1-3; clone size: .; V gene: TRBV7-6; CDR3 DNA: TGTGCCAGCAGCTTAAGGCAGCCTGGAAACACCATATATTTT; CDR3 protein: CASSLRQPGNTIYF
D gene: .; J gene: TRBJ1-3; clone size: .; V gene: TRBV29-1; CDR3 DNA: TGCAGCGCCGGGACACCTACCTCTGGAAACACCATATATTTT; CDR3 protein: CSAGTPTSGNTIYF
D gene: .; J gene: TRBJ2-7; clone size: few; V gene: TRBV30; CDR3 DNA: TGTGCCTGGAGCTGGGGGCAGGGTGAACACGAGCAGTACTTC; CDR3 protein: CAWSWGQGEHEQYF
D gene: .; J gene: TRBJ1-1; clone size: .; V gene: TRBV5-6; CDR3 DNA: TGTGCCAGCAGCTTGGCCGGGGGGAGCGCTGAAGCTTTCTTT; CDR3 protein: CASSLAGGSAEAFF
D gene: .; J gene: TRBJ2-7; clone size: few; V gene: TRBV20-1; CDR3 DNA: TGCAGTGCAACGGGACCCGCGACCTACGAGCAGTACTTC; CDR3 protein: CSATGPATYEQYF
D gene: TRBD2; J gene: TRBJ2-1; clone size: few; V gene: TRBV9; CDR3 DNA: TGTGCCAGCAGCTTAAAGACTAGCGGGAGCGACAATGAGCAGTTCTTC; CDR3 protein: CASSLKTSGSDNEQFF
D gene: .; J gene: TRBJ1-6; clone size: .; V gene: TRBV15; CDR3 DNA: TGTGCCACCAGCAGAGATCAAGGGAACGTCTACTTT; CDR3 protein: CATSRDQGNVYF
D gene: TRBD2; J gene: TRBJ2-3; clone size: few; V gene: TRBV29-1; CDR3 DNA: TGCAGCGTTGATTTAACGATAGCGGGGGGTTCTAGCACAGATACGCAGTATTTT; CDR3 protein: CSVDLTIAGGSSTDTQYF
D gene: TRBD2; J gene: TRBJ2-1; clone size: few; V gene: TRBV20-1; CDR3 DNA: TGCAGTGCTAAACCAAGCCCGGCTAGCGGCTCCTACAATGAGCAGTTCTTC; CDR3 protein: CSAKPSPASGSYNEQFF
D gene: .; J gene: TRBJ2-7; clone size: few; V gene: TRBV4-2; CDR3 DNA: TGTGCCAGCAGCCAAGATGGGCAGGTCCTCTACGAGCAGTACTTC; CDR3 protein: CASSQDGQVLYEQYF
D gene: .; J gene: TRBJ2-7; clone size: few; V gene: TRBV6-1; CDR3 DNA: TGTGCCAGCAGTCTCCGATCCGAGGGCGAGCAGTACTTC; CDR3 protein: CASSLRSEGEQYF
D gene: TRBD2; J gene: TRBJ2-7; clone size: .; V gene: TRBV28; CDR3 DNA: TGTGCCAGCAGTTACCCGGGGGGAAGGTACGAGCAGTACTTC; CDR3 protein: CASSYPGGRYEQYF
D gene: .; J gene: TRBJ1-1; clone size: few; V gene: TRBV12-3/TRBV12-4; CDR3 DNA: TGTGCCAGCAGCCCCGTGGGTGGATGGGTACCTGAAGCTTTCTTT; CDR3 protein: CASSPVGGWVPEAFF
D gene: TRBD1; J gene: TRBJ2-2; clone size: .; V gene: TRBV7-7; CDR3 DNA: TGTGCTAGCAGCTCAGGACAGGGGGCACGGTCCGGGGAGCTGTTTTTT; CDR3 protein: CASSSGQGARSGELFF
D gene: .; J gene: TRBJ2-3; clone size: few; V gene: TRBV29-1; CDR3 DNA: TGCAGCGCCCCGGTAGGCACAGATACGCAGTATTTT; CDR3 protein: CSAPVGTDTQYF
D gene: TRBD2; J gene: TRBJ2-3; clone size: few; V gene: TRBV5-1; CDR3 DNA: TGCGCCAGCAGCTCTAGCGGGAGGGTCCCTTTCGCAGATACGCAGTATTTT; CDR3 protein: CASSSSGRVPFADTQYF
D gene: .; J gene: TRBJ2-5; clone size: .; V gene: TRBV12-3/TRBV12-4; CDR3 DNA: TGTGCCAGCAGTCTCGCGGTGTACAGCCCTACTCAAGAGACCCAGTACTTC; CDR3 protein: CASSLAVYSPTQETQYF